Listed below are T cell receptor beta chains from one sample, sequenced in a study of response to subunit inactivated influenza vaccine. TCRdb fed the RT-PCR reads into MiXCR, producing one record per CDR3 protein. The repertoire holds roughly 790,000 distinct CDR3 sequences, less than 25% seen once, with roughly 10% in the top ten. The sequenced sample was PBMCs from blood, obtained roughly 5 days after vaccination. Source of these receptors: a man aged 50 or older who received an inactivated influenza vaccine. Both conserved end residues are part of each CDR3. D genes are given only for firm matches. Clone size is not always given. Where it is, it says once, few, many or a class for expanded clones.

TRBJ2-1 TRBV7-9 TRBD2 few CASSLLAGLSSYNEQFF TGTGCCAGCAGCTTATTAGCGGGCCTAAGCTCCTACAATGAGCAGTTCTTC
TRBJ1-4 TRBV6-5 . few CASKKQGGREKLFF TGTGCCAGCAAAAAACAGGGTGGTCGTGAAAAACTGTTTTTT
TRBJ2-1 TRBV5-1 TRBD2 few CASSLDSGRALEQFF TGCGCCAGCAGCTTAGATAGCGGGAGGGCCCTTGAGCAGTTCTTC
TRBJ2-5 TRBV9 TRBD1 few CASSVGQGWGRETQYF TGTGCCAGCAGCGTCGGACAGGGTTGGGGACGGGAGACCCAGTACTTC
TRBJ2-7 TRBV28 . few CASSLSGWGQYF TGTGCCAGCAGTTTATCAGGGTGGGGGCAGTACTTC
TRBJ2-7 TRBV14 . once CASSQDRLEQYF TGTGCCAGCAGCCAAGACCGGCTGGAGCAGTACTTC
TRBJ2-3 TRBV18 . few CASSPPTSRGTQYF TGTGCCAGCTCACCACCGACCTCGCGGGGTACGCAGTATTTT
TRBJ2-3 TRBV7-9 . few CASSLVGTSKGTDTQYF TGTGCCAGCAGCTTAGTTGGGACATCAAAGGGGACAGATACGCAGTATTTT
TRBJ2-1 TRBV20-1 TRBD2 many CSATSGRDFNEQFF TGCAGTGCTACTAGCGGGAGGGATTTCAATGAGCAGTTCTTC
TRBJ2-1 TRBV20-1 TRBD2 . CSQTSGAYNEQFF TGCAGCCAAACTAGCGGGGCTTACAATGAGCAGTTCTTC
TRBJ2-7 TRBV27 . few CASKVSRSLGAYEQYF TGTGCCAGCAAGGTGTCAAGGTCTTTGGGAGCCTACGAGCAGTACTTC
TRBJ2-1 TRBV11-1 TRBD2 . CASSLGQRETLTYNEQFF TGTGCCAGCAGCTTAGGCCAGCGGGAGACCCTCACCTACAATGAGCAGTTCTTC
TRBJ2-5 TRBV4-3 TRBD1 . CASSQFRTGRETQYF TGCGCCAGCAGCCAATTTCGGACAGGGCGGGAGACCCAGTACTTC
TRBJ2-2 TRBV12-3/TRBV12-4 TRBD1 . CASSTSGQGPGELFF TGTGCCAGCAGTACCTCGGGACAGGGGCCCGGGGAGCTGTTTTTT
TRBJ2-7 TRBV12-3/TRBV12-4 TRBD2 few CASSFVLAGYPTYEQYF TGTGCCAGCAGTTTCGTCCTAGCGGGGTACCCCACCTACGAGCAGTACTTC
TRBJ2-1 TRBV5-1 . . CASSLGRGLNEQFF TGCGCCAGCAGCTTGGGGAGGGGGCTCAATGAGCAGTTCTTC
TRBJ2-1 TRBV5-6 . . CASSLFGRSDEQFF TGTGCCAGCAGCTTGTTTGGCAGATCGGATGAGCAGTTCTTC
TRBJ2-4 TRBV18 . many CASSPRGTLAKNIQYF TGTGCCAGCTCACCAAGGGGGACTTTAGCCAAAAACATTCAGTACTTC
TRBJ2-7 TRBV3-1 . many CASSQLGEQYF TGCGCCAGCAGCCAACTTGGGGAGCAGTACTTC
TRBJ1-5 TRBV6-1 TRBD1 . CASSPLETGGYQPQHF TGTGCCAGCAGTCCCCTGGAAACAGGGGGATACCAGCCCCAGCATTTT
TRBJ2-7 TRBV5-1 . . CASSLGQAGNEQYF TGCGCCAGCAGCTTGGGACAGGCCGGGAACGAGCAGTACTTC
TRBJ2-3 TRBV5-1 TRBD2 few CASRDSGRALDTQYF TGCGCCAGCAGGGATAGCGGGAGGGCCTTAGATACGCAGTATTTT
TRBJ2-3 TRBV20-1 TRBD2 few CSARRAGGPTDTQYF TGCAGTGCTAGGAGAGCGGGAGGGCCTACAGATACGCAGTATTTT
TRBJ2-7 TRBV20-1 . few CSATSLGAGSYEQYF TGCAGTGCCACCTCCTTGGGGGCAGGTTCCTACGAGCAGTACTTC
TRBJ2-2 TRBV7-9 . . CASSSPENTGELFF TGTGCCAGCAGCTCCCCAGAGAACACCGGGGAGCTGTTTTTT
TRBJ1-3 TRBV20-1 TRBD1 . CSAPTGRNTIYF TGCAGTGCCCCGACAGGGCGAAACACCATATATTTT
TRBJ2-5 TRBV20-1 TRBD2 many CSAARHLGLAEETQYF TGCAGTGCGGCGCGTCATTTGGGACTAGCGGAAGAGACCCAGTACTTC
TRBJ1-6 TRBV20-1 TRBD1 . CSARDLGQGGNSPLHF TGCAGTGCTAGAGATTTAGGACAGGGTGGTAATTCACCCCTCCACTTT
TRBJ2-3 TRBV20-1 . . CSASPASWGSADTQYF TGCAGTGCTAGCCCTGCCTCGTGGGGTAGCGCAGATACGCAGTATTTT
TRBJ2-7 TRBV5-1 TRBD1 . CASRNDRDQQYF TGCGCCAGCAGAAACGACAGGGATCAGCAGTACTTC
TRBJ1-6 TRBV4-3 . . CASSHGSARPLHF TGCGCCAGCAGCCACGGATCCGCCAGACCCCTCCACTTT
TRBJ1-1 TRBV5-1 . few CASTRSGTLNTEAFF TGCGCCAGCACTAGGTCAGGGACTTTGAACACTGAAGCTTTCTTT
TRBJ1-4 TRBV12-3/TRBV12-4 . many CASRPSPGNEKLFF TGTGCCAGCAGGCCTTCGCCGGGAAATGAAAAACTGTTTTTT
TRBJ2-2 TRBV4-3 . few CASRPGPDFGELFF TGCGCCAGCAGACCGGGACCGGACTTCGGGGAGCTGTTTTTT
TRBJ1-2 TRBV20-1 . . CSARPPGRALGYTF TGCAGTGCTAGACCCCCTGGGCGAGCCCTCGGTTACACCTTC
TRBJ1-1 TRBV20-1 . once CSARDSGVGERTEAFF TGCAGTGCTAGAGACTCTGGGGTAGGGGAGCGGACTGAAGCTTTCTTT
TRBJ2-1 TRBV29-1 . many CSVELAGEYNEQFF TGCAGCGTTGAATTGGCTGGAGAATACAATGAGCAGTTCTTC
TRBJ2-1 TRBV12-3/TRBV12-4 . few CASNKAPGDDNEQFF TGTGCCAGCAACAAGGCACCCGGGGATGACAATGAGCAGTTCTTC
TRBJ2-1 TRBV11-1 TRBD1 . CASSSRDRDPSEQFF TGTGCCAGCAGCTCCCGGGACAGGGATCCTTCTGAGCAGTTCTTC
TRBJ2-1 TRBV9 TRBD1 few CASSGGQGARSGQFF TGTGCCAGCAGCGGAGGACAGGGGGCACGTAGCGGCCAGTTCTTC
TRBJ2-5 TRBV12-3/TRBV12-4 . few CASSLEGYKETQYF TGTGCCAGCAGTTTAGAAGGGTATAAGGAGACCCAGTACTTC
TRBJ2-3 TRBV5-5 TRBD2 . CASSHRGRSTDTQYF TGTGCCAGCAGCCACCGCGGGAGGAGCACAGATACGCAGTATTTT
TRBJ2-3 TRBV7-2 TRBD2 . CASSSPWERGLTDTQYF TGTGCCAGCAGCTCCCCTTGGGAGCGGGGGCTCACAGATACGCAGTATTTT
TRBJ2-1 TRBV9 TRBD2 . CASSVAASGNEQFF TGTGCCAGCAGCGTAGCGGCTAGCGGCAATGAGCAGTTCTTC
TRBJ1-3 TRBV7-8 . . CASRPERGSGNTIYF TGTGCCAGCAGGCCCGAGAGGGGCTCTGGAAACACCATATATTTT
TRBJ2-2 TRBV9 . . CASSVDFGLGELFF TGTGCCAGCAGCGTAGATTTTGGGTTGGGTGAGCTGTTTTTT